This T cell receptor beta chain was obtained from a study of blood T cell repertoires in COVID-19. About the research overall: PBMCs, B-cell-depleted T cells, or T cells were the source of the cDNA or gDNA that made up the material.

As regards this clone: The limits of the CDR3 on the DNA are not certain, so only TCRdb's listed CDR3 is given.

From germline, CDR1 is SGHRS and CDR2 YFSETQ. Termini included, the CDR3 measures 15 amino acids. Generated by immunoSEQ multiplex PCR, the TCRdb table keeps only in-frame clones and is missing some. This sample carries 130,000 to 150,000 clones, around 79% of them seen once, and the ten largest clones take approximately 3.6%. Sample: peripheral blood. This TCR derives from a man aged 55 to 70 with acute or convalescent COVID-19. The rearrangement links TRBV5-1 to TRBJ2-3; the tabulated D call, TRBD2, remains unverified against the DNA. The CDR3 protein is CASSFGPGFSDTQYF.